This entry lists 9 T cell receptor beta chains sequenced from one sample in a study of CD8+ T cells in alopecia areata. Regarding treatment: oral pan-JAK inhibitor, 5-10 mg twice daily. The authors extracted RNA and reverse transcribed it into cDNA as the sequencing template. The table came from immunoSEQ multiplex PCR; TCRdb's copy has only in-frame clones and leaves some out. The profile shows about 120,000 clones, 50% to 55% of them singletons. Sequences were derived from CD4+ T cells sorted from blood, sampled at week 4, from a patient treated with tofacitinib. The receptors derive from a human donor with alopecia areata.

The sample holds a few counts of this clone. The chain's CDR3 is CASSHAGRQETQYF. CDR3 nucleotides: TGTGCCAGCTCACACGCCGGGAGGCAAGAGACCCAGTACTTC. This chain joins TRBV18 and TRBJ2-5; 7 nucleotides agree with TRBD2. The V gene's germline CDR1 is KGHSH and CDR2 LQKENI. Trimming at V came to 4 bases and at J to 2 bases, leaving 4 bases not matched to a gene. This CDR3 spans 14 amino acids.

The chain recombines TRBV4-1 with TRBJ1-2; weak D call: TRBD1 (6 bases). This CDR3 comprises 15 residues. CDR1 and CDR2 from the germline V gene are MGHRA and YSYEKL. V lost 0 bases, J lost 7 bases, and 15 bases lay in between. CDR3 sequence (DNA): TGCGCCAGCAGCCAAGATTTGGGGGCGTGGAGTGGCTACACCTTC. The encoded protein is CASSQDLGAWSGYTF.

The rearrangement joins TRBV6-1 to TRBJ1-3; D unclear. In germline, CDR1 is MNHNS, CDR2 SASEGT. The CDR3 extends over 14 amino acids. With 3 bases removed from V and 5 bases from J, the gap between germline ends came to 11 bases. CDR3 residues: CASSDGLFRNTIYF. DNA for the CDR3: TGTGCCAGCAGTGATGGACTCTTCAGAAACACCATATATTTT.

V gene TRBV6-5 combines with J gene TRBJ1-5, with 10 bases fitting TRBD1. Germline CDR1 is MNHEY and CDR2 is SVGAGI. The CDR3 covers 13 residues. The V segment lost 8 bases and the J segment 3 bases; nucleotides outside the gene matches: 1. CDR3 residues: CASDRGPNQPQHF. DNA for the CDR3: TGTGCCAGCGACAGGGGGCCCAATCAGCCCCAGCATTTT.

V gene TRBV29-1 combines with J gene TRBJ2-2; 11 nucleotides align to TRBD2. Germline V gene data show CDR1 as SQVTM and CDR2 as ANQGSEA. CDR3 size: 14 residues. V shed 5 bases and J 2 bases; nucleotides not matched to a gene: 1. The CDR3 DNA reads TGCAGCGTTAGACTAGCGGGAAACACCGGGGAGCTGTTTTTT. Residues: CSVRLAGNTGELFF.

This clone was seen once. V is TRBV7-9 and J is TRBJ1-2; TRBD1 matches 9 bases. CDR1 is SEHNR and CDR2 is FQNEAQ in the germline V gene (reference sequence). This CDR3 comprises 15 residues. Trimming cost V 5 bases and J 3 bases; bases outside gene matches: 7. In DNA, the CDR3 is TGTGCCAGCAGCCTAGAGAGGACAGGGGACTATGGCTACACCTTC. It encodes CASSLERTGDYGYTF.

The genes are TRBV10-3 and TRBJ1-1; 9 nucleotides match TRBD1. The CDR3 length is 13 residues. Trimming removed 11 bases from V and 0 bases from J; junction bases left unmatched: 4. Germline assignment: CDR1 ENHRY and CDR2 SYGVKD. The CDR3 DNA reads TGTGCCTCAGGACAGGGGCTGAACACTGAAGCTTTCTTT. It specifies CASGQGLNTEAFF.

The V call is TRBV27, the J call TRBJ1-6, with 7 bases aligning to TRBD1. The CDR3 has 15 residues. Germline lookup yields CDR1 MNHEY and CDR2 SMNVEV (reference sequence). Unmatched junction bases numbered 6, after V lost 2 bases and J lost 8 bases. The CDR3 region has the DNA TGTGCCAGCAGTTTACTATCAACAGGGGATTCACCCCTCCACTTT. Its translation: CASSLLSTGDSPLHF.

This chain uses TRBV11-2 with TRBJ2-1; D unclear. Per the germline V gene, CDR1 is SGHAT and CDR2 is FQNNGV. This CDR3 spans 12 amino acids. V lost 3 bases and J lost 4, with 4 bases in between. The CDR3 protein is CASSFRYNEQFF. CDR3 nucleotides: TGTGCCAGCAGCTTCAGGTACAATGAGCAGTTCTTC.